This T cell receptor (beta chain) was sequenced during a study of blood T cell repertoires in COVID-19. Turning to the study itself: Acute and convalescent COVID-19 samples came from the United States, Italy and Spain. T cells, B-cell-depleted T cells, or PBMCs provided the cDNA or gDNA that served as material.

As processed by the authors: Counts of nucleated cells, estimated from reference gene primer amplification, were obtained. Assay: immunoSEQ multiplex PCR; the TCRdb copy retains only in-frame clones and omits some. The V and J calls and clone size were taken over from that table, and D and trimming were inferred from the DNA. Of approximately 100,000 clones listed, roughly nine tenths were seen once; the top ten hold roughly 30%. The sequenced material came from peripheral blood. The origin of this receptor is an elderly woman with acute or convalescent COVID-19.

CDR3 amino acids: CASSIGTGGPTEAFF. As DNA, the CDR3 is TGTGCCAGTAGTATAGGGACAGGGGGTCCTACTGAAGCTTTCTTT. This sequence joins TRBV19 and TRBJ1-1; 10 bases map to TRBD1. The junction had 4 bases not matched to a gene; V was cut back by 1 base and J by 5 bases. There are 15 residues in the CDR3. Germline assignment: CDR1 LNHDA and CDR2 SQIVND (reference sequence).